This T cell receptor beta chain emerged from a study of OX40 agonist ivuxolimab in advanced cancers. Assay: immunoSEQ multiplex PCR; the TCRdb copy retains only in-frame clones and omits some. The table includes about 29,000 clones, 91% detected once. The investigators sampled blood at baseline, at cycle 4 day 1, and at cycle 7 day 1. The germline gives CDR1 GTSNPN, CDR2 SVGIG (reference sequence). J was trimmed by 4 bases and V by 4 bases; bases with no gene match: 4. The CDR3 covers 13 residues. This sample comprised CD4+ or CD8+ T cells sorted from blood, obtained in a trial of the OX40 agonist ivuxolimab. This sequence was found in an adult with an advanced solid tumor such as melanoma, head and neck, liver or kidney cancer. This chain uses TRBV30 with TRBJ2-7, with 10 bases fitting TRBD2. The CDR3 DNA reads as TGTGCCTGGAAACAGCGGGGGGGGTACGAGCAGTACTTC. This translates into CAWKQRGGYEQYF.